These 12 T cell receptor beta chains originate from one sample sequenced in a study of cytotoxic CD8 clonotypes in ibrutinib-treated CLL. Only in-frame clones appear in the TCRdb table, and some are missing; sequencing was by immunoSEQ multiplex PCR. This table holds some 200,000 clones, roughly 65% found once. The sample in question was PBMCs, obtained after 12 months of ibrutinib treatment. The receptors come from a human donor with chronic lymphocytic leukemia.

V gene TRBV6-4 combines with J gene TRBJ2-7, with TRBD1 matching over 7 bases. This CDR3 is 16 amino acids long. Germline V gene lookup returns CDR1 MRHNA and CDR2 SNTAGT. The V segment lost 5 bases and the J segment 1 base; nucleotides outside the gene matches: 11. CDR3 nucleotides: TGTGCCAGCAGTTGGGGGCCCCCGGGACAGTCCTACGAGCAGTACTTC. It translates to CASSWGPPGQSYEQYF.

The V call is TRBV5-5, the J call TRBJ2-1, with 10 positions matching TRBD2. The trim removed 4 bases at V and 8 bases at J, leaving 9 bases unmatched. Germline values: CDR1 SGHKS, CDR2 YYEKEE (reference sequence). The CDR3 loop spans 15 amino acids. CDR3 DNA: TGTGCCAGCAGCCCAAGGCCTAGCGGGGGCTATGAGCAGTTCTTC. This codes for CASSPRPSGGYEQFF.

The rearrangement links TRBV30 to TRBJ1-6; D perhaps matches TRBD1 (5 bases). Germline values: CDR1 GTSNPN, CDR2 SVGIG (reference sequence). CDR3 size: 14 residues. The CDR3 loop is CALGRRGFDSPLHF. CDR3 DNA sequence: TGTGCACTTGGACGGCGGGGGTTTGATTCACCCCTCCACTTT.

The J gene is TRBJ1-4, the V gene TRBV6-5; tentatively, D is TRBD1 (5 bases). Germline V gene lookup returns CDR1 MNHEY and CDR2 SVGAGI. This CDR3 has 15 residues. Trimming removed 6 bases at V and 8 bases at J, with 19 bases between. CDR3 sequence: CASSPGGGLAEKLFF. In DNA, the CDR3 is TGTGCCAGCAGCCCGGGGGGGGGTTTAGCAGAAAAACTGTTTTTT.

This clone showed up just once. The V gene is TRBV28, the J gene TRBJ2-7; 11 positions match TRBD1. CDR3 length: 15 residues. Germline CDR1 is MDHEN and CDR2 is SYDVKM. The V gene end was trimmed by 4 bases and the J gene end by 7 bases; junction bases not matched to a gene: 9. CDR3 coding DNA: TGTGCCAGCAGTTACCCCGGGGACAGGGGGTATGAGCAGTACTTC. This encodes CASSYPGDRGYEQYF.

The chain is built from TRBV6-5 and TRBJ1-1, with TRBD1 matching over 9 bases. V was pared by 0 bases and J by 3 bases, with 2 bases of the junction left unmatched. CDR1 MNHEY and CDR2 SVGAGI come from the germline V gene. This CDR3 comprises 15 residues. For the CDR3, the DNA is TGTGCCAGCAGTTACTCAGACAGGGGGTACACTGAAGCTTTCTTT. It translates to CASSYSDRGYTEAFF.

The J gene is TRBJ2-1, the V gene TRBV4-3; 8 positions match TRBD2. Germline V gene sequence: CDR1 LGHNA, CDR2 YSLEER. The trim removed 1 base at V and 15 bases at J, leaving 8 bases unmatched. The length of the CDR3 is 13 residues. This CDR3 reads CASSQGLAGRTFF. The CDR3, as DNA: TGCGCCAGCAGCCAAGGGCTAGCGGGCCGCACGTTCTTC.

This clone appeared a few times. This chain links TRBV30 with TRBJ2-4; 8 positions match TRBD2. This CDR3 is 15 amino acids long. The junction had 2 bases not matched to a gene; V was cut back by 0 bases and J by 1 base. Germline V gene sequence: CDR1 GTSNPN, CDR2 SVGIG (reference sequence). This CDR3 reads CAWSVGGGAKNIQYF. The CDR3 DNA reads TGTGCCTGGAGTGTCGGCGGGGGGGCCAAAAACATTCAGTACTTC.

V gene TRBV7-9 combines with J gene TRBJ2-3; 7 nucleotides agree with TRBD2. CDR3 length: 15 amino acids. J lost 6 bases, V lost 1 base, and 7 bases had no gene match. The germline gives CDR1 SEHNR, CDR2 FQNEAQ (reference sequence). The CDR3 bases are TGTGCCAGCAGCTTAGGAGTGGGGCGGGAGGATACGCAGTATTTT. Translated: CASSLGVGREDTQYF.

The J gene is TRBJ1-4, the V gene TRBV29-1; D ambiguous. This CDR3 has 14 amino acids. Germline V gene data show CDR1 as SQVTM and CDR2 as ANQGSEA. V dropped 4 bases and J dropped 3 bases, with 12 bases sitting between them. As DNA, the CDR3 is TGCAGCGTTGCCCGGGGTCAATCTAATGAAAAACTGTTTTTT. Its protein product is CSVARGQSNEKLFF. The whole variable domain, remainder taken from reference TRBV29-1 and TRBJ1-4, is SAVISQKPSRDICQRGTSLTIQCQVDSQVTMMFWYRQQPGQSLTLIATANQGSEATYESGFVIDKFPISRPNLTFSTLTVSNMSPEDSSIYLCSVARGQSNEKLFFGSGTQLSVL.

V is TRBV4-1 and J is TRBJ1-5; tentative D call: TRBD1 (5 bases). The CDR3 sequence is 14 residues long. The ends were cut back, 3 bases at V and 4 bases at J, with 10 bases in the middle. Germline loops: CDR1 MGHRA, CDR2 YSYEKL. The CDR3 loop is CASSHVTENQPQHF. The CDR3 DNA reads as TGCGCCAGCAGCCATGTGACAGAAAATCAGCCCCAGCATTTT.

The CDR3 nucleotides are TGTGCCAGCAGTAAGGGGCCCGGCAGCTACACCTTC. Its protein is CASSKGPGSYTF. The chain combines TRBV28 with TRBJ1-2; maybe TRBD1 (5 bases). From germline, CDR1 is MDHEN and CDR2 SYDVKM. CDR3 size: 12 residues. Trimming took off 5 bases at V and 9 bases at J, with 13 bases between the two ends.